These T cell receptor beta chains were read from a single sample in a study of OX40 agonist ivuxolimab in advanced cancers. The data were produced by immunoSEQ multiplex PCR, yet TCRdb's version contains in-frame clones alone and is incomplete. The data show tens of thousands of clones, with around 90% seen just once and 58% held by the top ten. Material: CD4+ or CD8+ T cells sorted from blood, obtained in a trial of the OX40 agonist ivuxolimab. These receptors were obtained from an adult with an advanced solid tumor such as melanoma, head and neck, liver or kidney cancer. Each CDR3 is given with its conserved first and last residue. D genes are given only for firm matches. The listing skips clone size in some rows; elsewhere it reads once, few, many or a size class.

j_call | d_call | clone_size | v_call | cdr3_aa | cdr3_nt
TRBJ1-1 | . | . | TRBV19 | CASSIGDLSLGAFF | TGTGCCAGTAGTATAGGCGATTTAAGTCTTGGAGCTTTCTTT
TRBJ1-6 | TRBD1 | . | TRBV11-2 | CASSLYPTGTGDSPLHF | TGTGCCAGCAGCTTATACCCGACCGGGACAGGAGATTCACCCCTCCACTTT
TRBJ2-7 | TRBD1 | . | TRBV6-5 | CASSYQTGGIPYEQYF | TGTGCCAGCAGTTACCAGACAGGGGGCATTCCCTACGAGCAGTACTTC
TRBJ2-5 | . | . | TRBV11-3 | CASSLAGLSQETQYF | TGTGCCAGCAGCTTAGCGGGACTGAGTCAAGAGACCCAGTACTTC
TRBJ1-2 | . | . | TRBV11-2 | CASPPGYYGYTF | TGTGCCAGCCCCCCCGGATACTATGGCTACACCTTC
TRBJ1-2 | . | . | TRBV7-9 | CASSLLSADLFYGYTF | TGTGCCAGCAGCCTCCTGAGCGCGGATCTATTCTATGGCTACACCTTC
TRBJ1-5 | TRBD1 | . | TRBV27 | CASKQGATFQPQHF | TGTGCCAGCAAACAGGGGGCAACGTTTCAGCCCCAGCATTTT
TRBJ1-4 | . | . | TRBV7-8 | CASSLAPQPTNEKLFF | TGTGCCAGCAGCTTAGCTCCTCAGCCAACTAATGAAAAACTGTTTTTT
TRBJ2-1 | TRBD2 | . | TRBV11-2 | CASSLASGANEQFF | TGTGCCAGCAGCTTAGCTAGCGGGGCCAATGAGCAGTTCTTC
TRBJ1-3 | TRBD1 | . | TRBV28 | CASRTTQGARGNTIYF | TGTGCCAGCAGAACTACCCAGGGGGCGCGAGGAAACACCATATATTTT
TRBJ2-7 | . | . | TRBV5-1 | CASSITGSYEQYF | TGCGCCAGCAGCATAACAGGGTCCTACGAGCAGTACTTC
TRBJ1-1 | TRBD1 | . | TRBV5-4 | CASSLVTGGRTEAFF | TGTGCCAGCAGCTTGGTGACAGGGGGAAGGACTGAAGCTTTCTTT
TRBJ2-1 | . | . | TRBV4-2 | CASSQESVGRGPNNEQFF | TGTGCCAGCAGCCAAGAAAGCGTAGGGCGGGGGCCGAACAATGAGCAGTTCTTC
TRBJ1-2 | TRBD1 | . | TRBV19 | CASSYIPGQDDNYGYTF | TGTGCCAGTAGTTATATACCGGGACAGGACGACAACTATGGCTACACCTTC
TRBJ2-7 | . | . | TRBV4-3 | CASSQEGGGDYEQYF | TGCGCCAGCAGCCAAGAGGGTGGGGGAGACTACGAGCAGTACTTC
TRBJ1-2 | . | . | TRBV7-9 | CASSLAVGNYGYTF | TGTGCCAGCAGCTTAGCGGTAGGCAACTATGGCTACACCTTC
TRBJ2-7 | TRBD1 | . | TRBV7-8 | CASSSGTGHEQYF | TGTGCCAGCAGCTCCGGGACAGGCCACGAGCAGTACTTC
TRBJ2-7 | . | . | TRBV27 | CASSSQTGTPYYEQYF | TGTGCCAGCAGTTCCCAAACCGGGACACCGTACTACGAGCAGTACTTC
TRBJ1-2 | . | few | TRBV28 | CASSFGQGGDSYTF | TGTGCCAGCAGTTTCGGGCAGGGCGGAGATTCCTACACCTTC
TRBJ2-5 | TRBD2 | . | TRBV27 | CASRPGTSGGEETQYF | TGTGCCAGCAGACCCGGGACTAGCGGGGGGGAGGAGACCCAGTACTTC